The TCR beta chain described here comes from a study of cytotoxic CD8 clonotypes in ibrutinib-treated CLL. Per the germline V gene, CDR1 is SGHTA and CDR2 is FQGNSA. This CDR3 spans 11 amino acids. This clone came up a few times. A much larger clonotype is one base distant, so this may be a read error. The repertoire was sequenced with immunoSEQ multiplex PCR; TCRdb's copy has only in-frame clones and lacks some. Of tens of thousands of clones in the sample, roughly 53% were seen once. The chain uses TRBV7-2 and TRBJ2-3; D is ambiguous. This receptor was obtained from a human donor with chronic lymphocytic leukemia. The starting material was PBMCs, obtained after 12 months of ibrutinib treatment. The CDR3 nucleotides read TGTGCCAGCAGCCTAACAGATACGCATTATTTT. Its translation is CASSLTDTHYF. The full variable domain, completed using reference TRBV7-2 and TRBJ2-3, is GAGVSQSPSNKVTEKGKDVELRCDPISGHTALYWYRQSLGQGLEFLIYFQGNSAPDKSGLPSDRFSAERTGGSVSTLTIQRTQQEDSAVYLCASSLTDTHYFGPGTRLTVL.